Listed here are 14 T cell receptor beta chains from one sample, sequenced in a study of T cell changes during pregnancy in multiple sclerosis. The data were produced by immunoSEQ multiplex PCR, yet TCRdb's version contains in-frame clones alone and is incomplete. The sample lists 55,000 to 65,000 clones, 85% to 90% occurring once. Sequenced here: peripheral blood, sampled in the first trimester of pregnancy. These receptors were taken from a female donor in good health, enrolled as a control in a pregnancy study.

The CDR3 nucleotides read TGTGCCATCAGGCAGGGAAATCAGCCCCAGCATTTT. Residues: CAIRQGNQPQHF. The chain employs TRBV10-3 and TRBJ1-5; TRBD1 might be the D (5 bases). CDR1 and CDR2 (germline): ENHRY, SYGVKD. This CDR3 is built from 12 residues. Trimming stripped 6 bases from V and 4 bases from J, with 7 bases between.

Written as DNA, the CDR3 is TGTGCCAGCAGACAACCGGGACAGGGAAATCAAGAGACCCAGTACTTC. Protein sequence: CASRQPGQGNQETQYF. This chain links TRBV9 with TRBJ2-5, with 9 bases aligning to TRBD1. J was trimmed by 2 bases and V by 5 bases; bases with no gene match: 10. The CDR3 has 16 residues. The germline V gene has CDR1 SGDLS and CDR2 YYNGEE.

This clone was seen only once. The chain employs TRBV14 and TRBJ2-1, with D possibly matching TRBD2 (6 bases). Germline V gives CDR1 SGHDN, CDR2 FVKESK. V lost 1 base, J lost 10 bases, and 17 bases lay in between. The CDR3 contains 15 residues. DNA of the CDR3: TGTGCCAGCAGCCAAGGACGGGGACTGGGATACGAGCAGTTCTTC. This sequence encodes CASSQGRGLGYEQFF. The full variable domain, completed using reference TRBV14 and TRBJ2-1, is EAGVTQFPSHSVIEKGQTVTLRCDPISGHDNLYWYRRVMGKEIKFLLHFVKESKQDESGMPNNRFLAERTGGTYSTLKVQPAELEDSGVYFCASSQGRGLGYEQFFGPGTRLTVL.

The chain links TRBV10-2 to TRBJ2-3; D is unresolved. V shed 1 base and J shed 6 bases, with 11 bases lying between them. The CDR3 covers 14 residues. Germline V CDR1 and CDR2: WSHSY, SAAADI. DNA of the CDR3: TGCGCCAGCAGTGAGTATCGGTCCCGGGATACGCAGTATTTT. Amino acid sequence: CASSEYRSRDTQYF.

As DNA, the CDR3 is TGTGCCAGCAGCTTGAGTAGCGGCCAAGAGACCCAGTACTTC. Protein: CASSLSSGQETQYF. This chain links TRBV7-2 with TRBJ2-5; weak D call: TRBD2 (6 bases). V was clipped by 3 bases and J by 1 base, with 9 bases between them. The CDR3 is 14 residues long. Germline V gene lookup returns CDR1 SGHTA and CDR2 FQGNSA.

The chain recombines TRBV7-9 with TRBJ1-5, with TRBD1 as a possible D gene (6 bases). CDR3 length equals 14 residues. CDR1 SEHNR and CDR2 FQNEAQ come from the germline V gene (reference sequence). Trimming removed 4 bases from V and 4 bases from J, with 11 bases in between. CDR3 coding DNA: TGTGCCAGCAGCTCCAACAGGGAGAATCAGCCCCAGCATTTT. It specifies CASSSNRENQPQHF.

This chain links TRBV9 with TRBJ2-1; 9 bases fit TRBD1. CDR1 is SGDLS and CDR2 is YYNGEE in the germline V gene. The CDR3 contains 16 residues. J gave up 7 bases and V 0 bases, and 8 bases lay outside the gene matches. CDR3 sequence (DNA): TGTGCCAGCAGCGTAGAGGGGGACAGGGTCTATAATGAGCAGTTCTTC. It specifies CASSVEGDRVYNEQFF.

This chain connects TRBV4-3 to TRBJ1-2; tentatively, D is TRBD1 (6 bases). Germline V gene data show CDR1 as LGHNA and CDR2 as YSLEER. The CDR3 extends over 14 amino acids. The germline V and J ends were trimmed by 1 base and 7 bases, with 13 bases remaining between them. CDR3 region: CASSQGGGAGGYTF. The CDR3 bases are TGCGCCAGCAGCCAAGGTGGGGGGGCTGGTGGCTACACCTTC.

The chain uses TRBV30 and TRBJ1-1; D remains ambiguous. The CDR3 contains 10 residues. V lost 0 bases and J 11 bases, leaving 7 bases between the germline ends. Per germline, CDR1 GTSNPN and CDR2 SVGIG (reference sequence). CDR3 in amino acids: CAWSVQFAFF. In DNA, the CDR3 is TGTGCCTGGAGTGTCCAATTTGCTTTCTTT.

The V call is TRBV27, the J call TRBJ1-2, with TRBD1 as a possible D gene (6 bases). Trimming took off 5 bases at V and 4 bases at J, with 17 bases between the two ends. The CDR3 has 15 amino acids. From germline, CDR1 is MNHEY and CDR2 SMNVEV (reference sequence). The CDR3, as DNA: TGTGCCAGCAGTCGAGGGGGGGTCGACCTCTATGGCTACACCTTC. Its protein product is CASSRGGVDLYGYTF.

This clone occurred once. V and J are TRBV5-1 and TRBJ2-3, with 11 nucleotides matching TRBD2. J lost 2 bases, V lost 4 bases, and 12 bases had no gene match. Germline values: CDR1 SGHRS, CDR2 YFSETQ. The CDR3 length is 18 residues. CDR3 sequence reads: CASSENGLAGGYTDTQYF. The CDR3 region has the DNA TGCGCCAGCAGCGAAAACGGGCTAGCGGGGGGTTACACAGATACGCAGTATTTT.

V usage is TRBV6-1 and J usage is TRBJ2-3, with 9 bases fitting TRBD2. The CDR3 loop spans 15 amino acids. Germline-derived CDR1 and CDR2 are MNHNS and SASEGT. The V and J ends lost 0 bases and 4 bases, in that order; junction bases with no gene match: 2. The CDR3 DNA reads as TGTGCCAGCAGTGAAGCGGCGGGGGGGCCAGATACGCAGTATTTT. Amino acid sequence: CASSEAAGGPDTQYF.

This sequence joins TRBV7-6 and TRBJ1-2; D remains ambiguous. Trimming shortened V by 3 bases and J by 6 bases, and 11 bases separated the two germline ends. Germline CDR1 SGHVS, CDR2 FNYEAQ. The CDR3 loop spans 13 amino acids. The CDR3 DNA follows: TGTGCCAGCAGCTTGGGCCATATGGATGGCTACACCTTC. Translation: CASSLGHMDGYTF.

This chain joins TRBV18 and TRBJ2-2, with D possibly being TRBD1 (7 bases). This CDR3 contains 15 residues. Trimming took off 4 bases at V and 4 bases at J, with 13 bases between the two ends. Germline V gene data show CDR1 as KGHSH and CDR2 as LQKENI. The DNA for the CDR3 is TGTGCCAGCTCACACAGGGGAGGAGGCACCGGGGAGCTGTTTTTT. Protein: CASSHRGGGTGELFF. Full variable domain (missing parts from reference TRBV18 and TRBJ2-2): NAGVMQNPRHLVRRRGQEARLRCSPMKGHSHVYWYRQLPEEGLKFMVYLQKENIIDESGMPKERFSAEFPKEGPSILRIQQVVRGDSAAYFCASSHRGGGTGELFFGEGSRLTVL.